This T cell receptor beta chain is drawn from a study of CD8 T cells in ankylosing spondylitis. TCRdb reanalysed the 5' RACE reads using MiXCR and keeps one entry per CDR3 protein. The sample carries about 840,000 distinct CDR3 sequences, approximately 12% recorded once. This CDR3 spans 13 amino acids. Germline V gene lookup returns CDR1 ENHRY and CDR2 SYGVKD. Trimming stripped 3 bases from V and 4 bases from J, with 7 bases between. About this clonotype itself: Its antigen is not identified.

General study findings and limits: Peripheral blood samples showed relatively rare disease-linked clones, and these clones were CD8+. Made up of several highly homologous variants, a TCR beta motif appeared characteristic of ankylosing spondylitis blood.

The receptor was isolated from a male donor with ankylosing spondylitis. The sample comprised blood, either unsorted or a sorted T cell fraction (not recorded which). The chain is built from TRBV10-3 and TRBJ1-5; TRBD1 is a possible D gene (6 bases). The CDR3 loop is CAISDQGNQPQHF. The CDR3 DNA sequence: TGTGCCATCAGTGACCAGGGGAATCAGCCCCAGCATTTT.